The clone carrying this T cell receptor beta chain was seen a few times. The target antigen is unknown. This record belongs to a study of T-cell memory formation after mild COVID-19. Study-wide results and limits: Second-wave clones that peaked on day 37 lacked confirmed SARS-CoV-2 specificity. Clones contracting day 15 to 85 were balanced CD4/CD8; later expanders leaned CD4+. The appearance of some responding clones in pre-infection memory suggested that cross-reactive memory joined.

TCRdb itself ran the 5' RACE reads through MiXCR, one entry per CDR3 protein. The sample lists under 650,000 distinct CDR3 sequences, about a sixth occurring once. The clonotype was recovered from an adult woman who had mild COVID-19 (a few samples of this study predate the infection). Cell type and time point are not known. The sample comprised PBMCs or a T cell subset sorted from them (not recorded which).

CDR3 loop: CASSFSGQGSGQPQHF. In DNA form, the CDR3 reads TGTGCCAGCAGTTTCTCCGGACAGGGGAGTGGGCAGCCCCAGCATTTT. The rearrangement links TRBV6-1 to TRBJ1-5; 9 nucleotides align to TRBD1. V lost 5 bases to trimming and J lost 7 bases; unmatched junction nucleotides: 12. The CDR3 is 16 residues long. Germline CDR1 and CDR2: MNHNS and SASEGT.